The 15 T cell receptor beta chains below all came from one sample that was sequenced in a study of cytomegalovirus exposure and HLA in healthy donors (dated by TCRdb to 2016 to 2017). Library construction relied on the immunoSEQ multiplex PCR assay. A mixture of 60 forward primers for TCR Vbeta segments and 13 reverse primers for TCR Jbeta segments was used in the multiplex PCR. Drawn from immuneACCESS, this table holds only the in-frame rearrangements with V and J called that TCRdb kept. Clones are partly lost; checked studies trace under half to an unresolved V gene and leave the rest unexplained. Within this sample are hundreds of thousands of clones, with 55% to 75% of them counted one time only. Of the sample, about 2.8% falls within the top ten clones. The sample consisted of PBMCs. The receptors derive from a man aged 35-49 years in good health and CMV-seropositive.

The chain joins TRBV7-2 to TRBJ2-7, with 10 bases fitting TRBD2. Per the germline V gene, CDR1 is SGHTA and CDR2 is FQGNSA. V lost 6 bases, J lost 9 bases, and 14 bases stayed unmatched. The CDR3 is 15 amino acids. The CDR3 loop reads CASSPSGGDRRGQYF. The DNA of the CDR3 is TGTGCCAGCAGTCCGAGCGGGGGGGACAGGCGCGGGCAGTACTTC.

The genes are TRBV18 and TRBJ1-1, with 9 bases aligning to TRBD1. The germline CDR1 and CDR2 sequences are KGHSH and LQKENI. CDR3 length: 19 amino acids. Trimming took 3 bases from V and 1 from J; bases not matched to a gene: 15. The CDR3 region has the DNA TGTGCCAGCTCACCCACAGGGGGCGCGTACTCTCCCGAGAACACTGAAGCTTTCTTT. Translated, it gives CASSPTGGAYSPENTEAFF.

The J gene is TRBJ2-1, the V gene TRBV5-4; D perhaps matches TRBD2 (5 bases). This CDR3 is 15 amino acids long. The V gene's germline CDR1 is SGHNT and CDR2 YYREEE (reference sequence). The germline V and J ends were trimmed by 0 bases and 4 bases, with 11 bases remaining between them. The CDR3 reads CASSLGSGSYNEQFF. DNA of the CDR3: TGTGCCAGCAGCTTGGGATCGGGATCTTACAATGAGCAGTTCTTC.

There are a few counts of this clone. The chain links TRBV6-1 to TRBJ1-2, with D possibly matching TRBD1 (6 bases). The CDR3 sequence is 12 residues long. Trimming took 4 bases from V and 4 from J, leaving 7 bases between them. The germline V gene encodes CDR1 MNHNS and CDR2 SASEGT. The DNA of the CDR3 is TGTGCCAGCAGTGTGGACAGCTATGGCTACACCTTC. Residues: CASSVDSYGYTF.

The chain employs TRBV10-3 and TRBJ1-3; a possible D gene is TRBD1 (6 bases). CDR3 length equals 14 residues. Per germline, CDR1 ENHRY and CDR2 SYGVKD. The V end was cut by 7 bases, the J end by 0 bases, with 10 bases between. CDR3 loop: CAITKDSSGNTIYF. Here the CDR3 DNA reads TGTGCCATCACCAAGGACAGCTCTGGAAACACCATATATTTT.

This clone was recorded once. The chain couples TRBV27 to TRBJ2-5; maybe TRBD1 (5 bases). The J call could be wrong; TRBJ2-7 is a better fit for the DNA end. Per the germline V gene, CDR1 is MNHEY and CDR2 is SMNVEV (reference sequence). CDR3 length equals 14 residues. In DNA form, the CDR3 reads TGTGCCAGCAGTTTATCAGGGGACTCCTACGAGCAGTACTTC. Amino acids: CASSLSGDSYEQYF.

This clone was counted only a few times. V usage is TRBV2 and J usage is TRBJ2-1; D perhaps matches TRBD1 (6 bases). Trimming shortened V by 2 bases and J by 6 bases, and 14 bases separated the two germline ends. Germline assignment: CDR1 SNHLY and CDR2 FYNNEI. This CDR3 is 15 amino acids long. CDR3 residues: CASSELRQAGNEQFF. CDR3 nucleotides: TGTGCCAGCAGTGAACTGAGACAGGCTGGCAATGAGCAGTTCTTC.

This chain links TRBV6-6 with TRBJ1-2; 7 bases are shared with TRBD1. The J segment lost 8 bases and the V segment lost 11 bases, leaving 14 bases of the junction unmatched. The CDR3 totals 13 residues. From germline, CDR1 is MNHNY and CDR2 SVGAGI (reference sequence). The CDR3 loop is CAALGTAVSGYTF. The CDR3 DNA reads TGTGCCGCCCTAGGGACAGCCGTATCGGGCTACACCTTC.

The chain is built from TRBV7-2 and TRBJ2-3; 8 positions match TRBD2. The junction had 17 bases not matched to a gene; V was cut back by 3 bases and J by 3 bases. The CDR3 has 19 amino acids. Germline lookup yields CDR1 SGHTA and CDR2 FQGNSA. The CDR3: CASSFAGGPAGGTTDTQYF. The CDR3 DNA sequence: TGTGCCAGCAGCTTTGCGGGGGGCCCTGCGGGGGGTACGACAGATACGCAGTATTTT.

This chain uses TRBV7-2 with TRBJ1-3; the D gene is possibly TRBD1 (6 bases). The V end was cut by 0 bases, the J end by 4 bases, with 7 bases between. This CDR3 has 14 residues. Germline assignment: CDR1 SGHTA and CDR2 FQGNSA. The CDR3 here is CASSLAGTGNTIYF. The CDR3 DNA follows: TGTGCCAGCAGCTTAGCGGGGACAGGAAACACCATATATTTT.

The chain is built from TRBV6-1 and TRBJ2-7; D is uncertain. Germline values: CDR1 MNHNS, CDR2 SASEGT. The V end was cut by 8 bases, the J end by 3 bases, with 5 bases between. The CDR3 has 10 amino acids. CDR3 amino acids: CASGRYEQYF. CDR3 nucleotide sequence: TGTGCCAGCGGGCGCTACGAGCAGTACTTC.

Here the CDR3 reads CASSLIEGANTEAFF. The CDR3 nucleotides are TGCGCCAGCAGCCTTATCGAGGGAGCGAACACTGAAGCTTTCTTT. The chain has TRBV4-1 and TRBJ1-1, with unresolved D. Germline CDR1 reads MGHRA; CDR2 reads YSYEKL. The CDR3 is 15 residues long. The germline V and J ends were trimmed by 4 bases and 1 base, with 13 bases remaining between them.

This clone was picked up a small number of times. The rearrangement links TRBV29-1 to TRBJ2-5; no reliable D call. From germline, CDR1 is SQVTM and CDR2 ANQGSEA. V lost 3 bases to trimming and J lost 2 bases, with 7 bases between them. This CDR3 region has 12 residues. In nucleotides, the CDR3 is TGCAGCGTTGACTCTCAGCAAGAGACCCAGTACTTC. Amino acids: CSVDSQQETQYF.

This clone was counted between two and nine times. The chain has TRBV27 and TRBJ1-6; the match to TRBD1 covers 8 bases. The CDR3 runs to 15 residues. J gave up 5 bases and V 5 bases, and 5 bases lay outside the gene matches. Germline V gives CDR1 MNHEY, CDR2 SMNVEV (reference sequence). CDR3 DNA: TGTGCCAGCAGTCTCGGACAGGGCGATAATTCACCCCTCCACTTT. Protein: CASSLGQGDNSPLHF.

The chain combines TRBV2 with TRBJ2-1, with D possibly TRBD2 on 6 matching bases. Germline CDR1 is SNHLY and CDR2 is FYNNEI. V lost 5 bases to trimming and J lost 7 bases, with 12 bases between them. The length of the CDR3 is 13 residues. CDR3 loop: CASSPGLFNEQFF. CDR3 DNA: TGTGCCAGCAGTCCGGGACTTTTTAATGAGCAGTTCTTC.